This T cell receptor beta chain derives from a study of spatial heterogeneity in lung cancer. Study outcomes and limitations: Ubiquitous expanded tumor TCRs were observed in blood more at resection than follow-up.

The study tagged each TCR cDNA molecule with a unique molecular identifier. TCRdb used MiXCR to reprocess the 5' RACE reads, holding one entry per CDR3 protein. The table has thousands of distinct CDR3 sequences, over 6.5% seen once. As for time point: sample taken at primary tumor resection. The roughly 68 donors had untreated early-stage non-small cell lung cancer. This clonotype was seen ten or more times. Its antigen is currently unknown. Germline lookup yields CDR1 LNHNV and CDR2 YYDKDF (reference sequence). The CDR3 sequence is 13 residues long. V was trimmed by 0 bases and J by 11 bases, leaving 13 bases between them.

Sequenced here: PBMCs, sampled at surgery. The rearrangement joins TRBV15 to TRBJ1-1; the D gene is possibly TRBD1 (6 bases). The origin of this receptor is a male donor with early-stage non-small cell lung cancer. The CDR3 here is CATSRDSGVQAFF. The CDR3 DNA follows: TGTGCCACCAGCAGAGATTCAGGGGTTCAGGCTTTCTTT.